Listed below are T cell receptor beta chains from one sample, sequenced in a study of OX40 agonist ivuxolimab in advanced cancers. Produced via immunoSEQ multiplex PCR; TCRdb's table is partial and in-frame only. The data hold about 14,000 clones, with around 80% observed a single time. This specimen was CD4+ or CD8+ T cells sorted from blood, taken in a trial of the OX40 agonist ivuxolimab. Source of these receptors: an adult with an advanced solid tumor such as melanoma, head and neck, liver or kidney cancer. Each CDR3 is given with its conserved first and last residue. D genes are given only for firm matches. Part of the rows lack a size; the others show once, few, many or a class for expanded clones.

.,TRBV4-3,TRBJ2-7,.,TGCGCCAGCAGCCAAGATAACAGGGACTACGAGCAGTACTTC,CASSQDNRDYEQYF
.,TRBV23-1,TRBJ2-7,.,TGCGCCAGCAGTCAAAACCTGGACGGTGACACCCGAAACGGGCAGTACTTC,CASSQNLDGDTRNGQYF
.,TRBV5-1,TRBJ2-1,TRBD1,TGCGCCACCGGGACAGGGAACAATGAGCAGTTCTTC,CATGTGNNEQFF
.,TRBV4-1,TRBJ2-7,.,TGCGCCAGCAGCCATCGACTCGGGATTCACGGCGGGCAGTACTTC,CASSHRLGIHGGQYF
.,TRBV4-1,TRBJ1-1,.,TGCGCCAGCAGCCACCAGCTCCGGGACACTGAAGCTTTCTTT,CASSHQLRDTEAFF
.,TRBV9,TRBJ2-7,.,TGTGCCAGCAGCCCCATTTTTCGGCCCTACGAGCAGTACTTC,CASSPIFRPYEQYF
.,TRBV27,TRBJ1-1,TRBD1,TGTGCCAGCACAACTCGACAGGGCTATTACACTGAAGCTTTCTTT,CASTTRQGYYTEAFF
.,TRBV5-6,TRBJ2-7,.,TGTGCCAGCAGTTTTTCGAGGGGCGAGCAGTACTTC,CASSFSRGEQYF
.,TRBV28,TRBJ1-5,.,TGTGCCAGCAAGACGTCTGGGAGCAATCAGCCCCAGCATTTT,CASKTSGSNQPQHF
.,TRBV18,TRBJ2-5,TRBD1,TGTGCCAGCTCAGCTACAGGGGGCGGTCGAGAGACCCAGTACTTC,CASSATGGGRETQYF
.,TRBV27,TRBJ1-1,.,TGTGCCAGCACGCCCCTTGGGGAGAACACTGAAGCTTTCTTT,CASTPLGENTEAFF
.,TRBV19,TRBJ2-7,TRBD2,TGTGCCAGTAGTTCAATAGCGGGGAGAACCTACGAGCAGTACTTC,CASSSIAGRTYEQYF
once,TRBV7-9,TRBJ2-5,TRBD2,TGTGCCAGCAGCCCCCGGACTAGCGGGGCCCTGGGGACCCAGTACTTC,CASSPRTSGALGTQYF
.,TRBV5-6,TRBJ2-4,TRBD2,TGTGCCACCCAGCGGGGGGCAACCAAAAACATTCAGTACTTC,CATQRGATKNIQYF
.,TRBV5-6,TRBJ2-5,.,TGTGCCAGCAGCTCAATAGCCCGCTTGACAGCGGAGGTGTTAGAGACCCAGTACTTC,CASSSIARLTAEVLETQYF
.,TRBV27,TRBJ2-5,TRBD2,TGTGCCAGCAGTTTACTAGCGGGAGTAGTTGCAGGAGAGACCCAGTACTTC,CASSLLAGVVAGETQYF
.,TRBV11-3,TRBJ2-5,.,TGTGCCAGCAGCTTAAGCCCAGAAGATATGTCAGAGACCCAGTACTTC,CASSLSPEDMSETQYF
medium-sized,TRBV29-1,TRBJ2-5,.,TGCAGCGTTGAAGATCCGGTTTACGACGGCCAAGAGACCCAGTACTTC,CSVEDPVYDGQETQYF
.,TRBV11-2,TRBJ2-1,TRBD2,TGTGCCAGCAGCTTAGTGAGCGGGGAAGTCTACAATGAGCAGTTCTTC,CASSLVSGEVYNEQFF
.,TRBV13,TRBJ2-7,TRBD1,TGTGCCAGCAGCCCCAGACAGGGGGCCTACGAGCAGTACTTC,CASSPRQGAYEQYF
.,TRBV9,TRBJ2-7,.,TGTGCCAGCAGCGTAGGAGGGACAACCTACGAGCAGTACTTC,CASSVGGTTYEQYF
.,TRBV9,TRBJ2-2,.,TGTGCCAGCAGCGTACCCACGGGGAACACCGGGGAGCTGTTTTTT,CASSVPTGNTGELFF
once,TRBV7-2,TRBJ2-7,TRBD1,TGTGCCAGCAGCTGGGACAGGGGGGGCTACGAGCAGTACTTC,CASSWDRGGYEQYF
.,TRBV2,TRBJ1-4,.,TGTGCCAGCAGTGATAATGGGCTAAATGAAAAACTGTTTTTT,CASSDNGLNEKLFF
.,TRBV7-9,TRBJ2-6,TRBD1,TGTGCCAGCAGCTTATGGACAGGACTCTACTCTGGGGCCAACGTCCTGACTTTC,CASSLWTGLYSGANVLTF
few,TRBV9,TRBJ1-1,.,TGTGCCAGCAGCGGATCGGGACACCCTGAAGCTTTCTTT,CASSGSGHPEAFF
.,TRBV7-3,TRBJ2-1,TRBD2,TGTGCCAGCAGCTCTAGCGGGGGCCCTGACAATGAGCAGTTCTTC,CASSSSGGPDNEQFF
.,TRBV11-2,TRBJ2-7,.,TGTGCCAGCAGCTTATACTCTAGCGTCTACGAGCAGTACTTC,CASSLYSSVYEQYF
.,TRBV10-1,TRBJ2-3,.,TGCGCCAGCAGCCGGGACCAATCGTCAAGTACGCAGTATTTT,CASSRDQSSSTQYF
.,TRBV2,TRBJ2-7,.,TGTGCCAGCACACTCCGCCCACTAGGGATTACATACGAGCAGTACTTC,CASTLRPLGITYEQYF
.,TRBV28,TRBJ2-1,.,TGTGCCAGCAGCCTCGAGCGGGCTGCCTACAATGAGCAGTTCTTC,CASSLERAAYNEQFF
few,TRBV15,TRBJ2-1,.,TGTGCCACCAGCCACGGGATAGGGTACAATGAGCAGTTCTTC,CATSHGIGYNEQFF
.,TRBV19,TRBJ2-1,.,TGTGCCAGTAGTACGGAGTCTGATAGAAATGAGCAGTTCTTC,CASSTESDRNEQFF
.,TRBV4-1,TRBJ2-5,TRBD2,TGCGCCAGCTCGCCGGGGGAGGGAGAGACCCAGTACTTC,CASSPGEGETQYF
.,TRBV15,TRBJ1-4,.,TGTGCAACAGCCAGGAGGGGAGCAACTAATGAAAAACTGTTTTTT,CATARRGATNEKLFF
.,TRBV18,TRBJ2-3,.,TGTGCCAGCTCACCACCTAGCGGCGGTGGCACAGATACGCAGTATTTT,CASSPPSGGGTDTQYF
medium-sized,TRBV7-7,TRBJ2-1,.,TGTGCCAGCAGCTTAGCAGGGGGCAATGAGCAGTTCTTC,CASSLAGGNEQFF
.,TRBV27,TRBJ2-2,.,TGTGCCAGCGCCAAGCTGGACACCGGGGAGCTGTTTTTT,CASAKLDTGELFF
.,TRBV7-9,TRBJ1-5,.,TGTGCCAGCAGCTTTGGGGGGGATCAGCCCCAGCATTTT,CASSFGGDQPQHF
.,TRBV6-1,TRBJ1-5,.,TGTGCCAGCACCGGACAGAATAGCAATCAGCCCCAGCATTTT,CASTGQNSNQPQHF
.,TRBV28,TRBJ2-7,TRBD1,TGTGCCAGCAGTTGGGGACAGGGACCGTACGAGCAGTACTTC,CASSWGQGPYEQYF
few,TRBV5-1,TRBJ1-6,TRBD1,TGCGCCAGCAGCTTGGCCGGACAGGGGGGATTTAATTCACCCCTCCACTTT,CASSLAGQGGFNSPLHF
.,TRBV29-1,TRBJ1-2,.,TGCAGCGTTGAAGGGACAGCCTATGGCTACACCTTC,CSVEGTAYGYTF
.,TRBV28,TRBJ1-5,.,TGTGCCAGCAGTTTGACCGAGGCCGGGGCCCAGCATTTT,CASSLTEAGAQHF
few,TRBV15,TRBJ1-1,.,TGTGCCACCAGCAGAGATAGACAGCAGAACACTGAAGCTTTCTTT,CATSRDRQQNTEAFF
.,TRBV9,TRBJ2-7,TRBD1,TGTGCCAGCAGCGAACAGGGGGCGGCCTACGAGCAGTACTTC,CASSEQGAAYEQYF
.,TRBV7-2,TRBJ2-7,TRBD1,TGTGCCAGCAGCGTGGACAGGGGTTCCTACGAGCAGTACTTC,CASSVDRGSYEQYF
once,TRBV7-3,TRBJ2-2,.,TGTGCCAGCAGCCCCGGCTACACCGGGGAGCTGTTTTTT,CASSPGYTGELFF
.,TRBV11-3,TRBJ1-3,.,TGTGCCAGCAGCTTAGATGGAGACTCTGGAAACACCATATATTTT,CASSLDGDSGNTIYF
.,TRBV5-1,TRBJ2-1,TRBD1,TGCGCCAGCAGCTTCCGGGACAGGGGGCAAATCACGGCCTACAATGAGCAGTTCTTC,CASSFRDRGQITAYNEQFF